The 21 T cell receptor beta chains presented below share a single source sample, sequenced in a study of response to subunit inactivated influenza vaccine (dated by TCRdb to the late 2010s). The sample's time point, from its label and the paper: 45 days after influenza vaccine administration. Library method: RT-PCR. Instrument used: Illumina HiSeq 2500. The raw public reads went through TCRdb reprocessing: fastp at Q25, MiXCR clone calling, in-frame beta chains kept. Under each unique CDR3 protein, matching rows form one entry showing the most common genes and DNA. The table for this sample lists under 500,000 distinct CDR3 sequences; approximately 11% of them were counted only once. Of the sample, about an eighth falls within the top ten clones. The sample in question was PBMCs from blood, obtained more than 35 days after vaccination. The receptor set was obtained from a man between 50 and 59 years old who received an inactivated influenza vaccine. Donor details come from another sample of the same person, matched by shared clones.

V usage is TRBV7-2 and J usage is TRBJ1-2, with D perhaps matching TRBD1 (5 bases). The CDR3 is made up of 15 amino acids. The ends were cut back, 0 bases at V and 5 bases at J, with 13 bases in the middle. In germline, CDR1 is SGHTA, CDR2 FQGNSA. Here the CDR3 DNA reads TGTGCCAGCAGCTTAGCCGGGGGGTTGAAGTATGGCTACACCTTC. Its protein is CASSLAGGLKYGYTF.

V usage is TRBV11-2 and J usage is TRBJ2-1; TRBD1 matches 10 bases. Germline V lookup: CDR1 SGHAT, CDR2 FQNNGV. The CDR3 runs 17 residues. J was trimmed by 6 bases and V by 4 bases; bases with no gene match: 12. CDR3 sequence (DNA): TGTGCCAGCAGCTATAAAAAATCCGGGACAGGGGTCAATGAGCAGTTCTTC. Protein product: CASSYKKSGTGVNEQFF.

The chain has TRBV7-2 and TRBJ1-1, with a tentative D call TRBD1 (5 bases). Looked up from germline, CDR1 is SGHTA and CDR2 is FQGNSA. Trimming pared 1 base from V and 7 bases from J, leaving 13 bases between. This CDR3 has 14 amino acids. CDR3 protein: CASSLVGGTGEAFF. The CDR3 coding sequence is TGTGCCAGCAGCTTAGTCGGCGGGACTGGTGAAGCTTTCTTT.

This rearrangement joins TRBV7-6 to TRBJ2-5; no clear D. The CDR3 has 16 amino acids. Germline V gene data show CDR1 as SGHVS and CDR2 as FNYEAQ. Trimming pared 5 bases from V and 2 bases from J, leaving 18 bases between. CDR3: CASSLSLGPIQETQYF. The CDR3 nucleotides are TGTGCCAGCAGCCTCTCGCTAGGGCCAATTCAAGAGACCCAGTACTTC.

This clonotype was picked up a small number of times. The chain links TRBV14 to TRBJ2-2, with D hard to call. The germline V gene has CDR1 SGHDN and CDR2 FVKESK. V lost 4 bases and J lost 1, with 7 bases in between. The length of the CDR3 is 14 residues. CDR3 protein: CASSPWLNTGELFF. The CDR3 DNA sequence: TGTGCCAGCAGCCCTTGGCTGAACACCGGGGAGCTGTTTTTT.

As concerns this clonotype: Sequence at one end of the junction differs from germline and may be a read error. The rearrangement joins TRBV7-9 to TRBJ2-1, with TRBD2 as a possible D gene (6 bases). Germline V gene data show CDR1 as SEHNR and CDR2 as FQNEAQ (reference sequence). The CDR3 totals 13 residues. The CDR3, as DNA: TGTGCCGGCAGCATCCTCCAGGGAGGTGAGCAGTTCTTC. Protein product: CAGSILQGGEQFF.

Only a few counts were recorded for this clonotype. CDR3 amino acids: CAWTEETDNTQYF. As DNA, the CDR3 is TGTGCCTGGACCGAGGAAACAGATAATACGCAGTATTTT. The V gene is TRBV30, the J gene TRBJ2-3; no definite D call. The germline V gene encodes CDR1 GTSNPN and CDR2 SVGIG (reference sequence). The CDR3 has 13 residues. V lost 4 bases to trimming and J lost 7 bases, with 15 bases between them. Drawing the rest from reference TRBV30 and TRBJ2-3, the complete variable domain is SQTIHQWPATLVQPVGSPLSLECTVEGTSNPNLYWYRQAAGRGLQLLFYSVGIGQISSEVPQNLSASRPQDRQFILSSKKLLLSDSGFYLCAWTEETDNTQYFGPGTRLTVL.

The chain employs TRBV10-3 and TRBJ2-5, with TRBD2 matching 12 bases. Trimming cost V 7 bases and J 3 bases; bases outside gene matches: 0. Per the germline V gene, CDR1 is ENHRY and CDR2 is SYGVKD. The CDR3 spans 13 residues. The CDR3 coding sequence is TGTGCCATCACTAGCGGGAGGGAAGAGACCCAGTACTTC. This sequence encodes CAITSGREETQYF.

The table lists this clonotype with a few counts. This rearrangement joins TRBV10-3 to TRBJ2-1, with a tentative D call TRBD2 (6 bases). This CDR3 comprises 13 residues. The ends were cut back, 4 bases at V and 10 bases at J, with 14 bases in the middle. Germline CDR1 reads ENHRY; CDR2 reads SYGVKD. This CDR3 reads CAISVETRGEQFF. CDR3 DNA sequence: TGTGCCATCAGTGTTGAGACACGGGGGGAGCAGTTCTTC.

The rearrangement links TRBV4-2 to TRBJ2-7; weak D call: TRBD2 (5 bases). The CDR3 loop spans 13 amino acids. Trimming took 1 base from V and 5 from J, leaving 9 bases between them. The germline gives CDR1 LGHNA, CDR2 YNFKEQ. The CDR3 bases are TGTGCCAGCAGCCAAGGAACCGGGGACGAGCAGTACTTC. This sequence encodes CASSQGTGDEQYF.

In its sample, this clonotype was seen many times. The genes are TRBV6-2 or TRBV6-3 and TRBJ2-7, with TRBD1 as a possible D gene (6 bases). The V end was cut by 1 base, the J end by 4 bases, with 8 bases between. Germline V lookup: CDR1 MNHEY, CDR2 SVGEGT. The CDR3 length is 13 residues. CDR3 residues: CASSYFQGYEQYF. The CDR3 DNA is TGTGCCAGCAGTTACTTTCAGGGGTACGAGCAGTACTTC.

V and J are TRBV7-9 and TRBJ1-1, with D possibly being TRBD1 (5 bases). The V and J ends lost 2 bases and 11 bases respectively, with 21 bases between them. The length of the CDR3 is 15 residues. From germline, CDR1 is SEHNR and CDR2 FQNEAQ (reference sequence). In DNA, the CDR3 is TGTGCCAGCAGCTTACAGGGTCCGTCGTCCTTCGGGGCTTTCTTT. Its translation: CASSLQGPSSFGAFF.

In its sample, this clonotype was seen a few times. The chain is built from TRBV5-1 and TRBJ1-5; D is ambiguous. Per germline, CDR1 SGHRS and CDR2 YFSETQ. Trimming stripped 8 bases from V and 4 bases from J, with 16 bases between. The CDR3 loop spans 14 amino acids. CDR3 sequence reads: CASLSPGENQPQHF. The CDR3 region has the DNA TGCGCCAGTCTTAGTCCCGGGGAAAATCAGCCCCAGCATTTT.

This clonotype was seen a few times. V is TRBV5-1 and J is TRBJ2-1; TRBD1 might be the D (6 bases). With 5 bases removed from V and 2 bases from J, the gap between germline ends came to 11 bases. The CDR3 has 14 amino acids. Looked up from germline, CDR1 is SGHRS and CDR2 is YFSETQ. CDR3 sequence: CASRQQGPYNEQFF. Here the CDR3 DNA reads TGCGCCAGCAGGCAACAGGGTCCCTACAATGAGCAGTTCTTC.

This clonotype was seen a few times. The chain employs TRBV18 and TRBJ2-7; possible D gene TRBD1, 6 bases. The CDR3 spans 18 residues. Germline V CDR1 and CDR2: KGHSH, LQKENI. V was pared by 3 bases and J by 0 bases, with 21 bases between. The CDR3 DNA reads as TGTGCCAGCTCACCCCTCTTCGGCCAGGGGCTGTCCTCCTACGAGCAGTACTTC. Its translation is CASSPLFGQGLSSYEQYF. The variable domain in full, with the rest retrieved from reference TRBV18 and TRBJ2-7, is NAGVMQNPRHLVRRRGQEARLRCSPMKGHSHVYWYRQLPEEGLKFMVYLQKENIIDESGMPKERFSAEFPKEGPSILRIQQVVRGDSAAYFCASSPLFGQGLSSYEQYFGPGTRLTVT.

The gene calls are TRBV5-1 and TRBJ2-7, with TRBD2 as a possible D gene (7 bases). V was cut by 4 bases and J by 2 bases, with 13 bases left in between. The germline gives CDR1 SGHRS, CDR2 YFSETQ. The CDR3 has 14 amino acids. The CDR3 DNA is TGCGCCAGCAGCGGAGGGGGGGATACCTACGAGCAGTACTTC. Translating it yields CASSGGGDTYEQYF.

The chain carries TRBV7-2 and TRBJ2-2; D gene unclear. Germline-derived CDR1 and CDR2 are SGHTA and FQGNSA. The V end was cut by 5 bases, the J end by 5 bases, with 9 bases between. CDR3 length equals 13 residues. CDR3 sequence (DNA): TGTGCCAGCAGCGTCACGCGAACCGGGGAGCTGTTTTTT. Residues: CASSVTRTGELFF.

This clonotype turned up a few times. The chain couples TRBV7-2 to TRBJ2-7; 7 bases map to TRBD2. The length of the CDR3 is 15 residues. Per the germline V gene, CDR1 is SGHTA and CDR2 is FQGNSA. V trimming: 2 bases; J trimming: 6 bases; junction bases outside the gene matches: 10. The CDR3 is CASSLSGGTAFEQYF. The CDR3 nucleotides read TGTGCCAGCAGCTTATCGGGGGGTACGGCTTTCGAGCAGTACTTC.

This chain uses TRBV5-1 with TRBJ2-3; a weak D match, TRBD1 (5 bases). V lost 0 bases to trimming and J lost 3 bases, with 11 bases between them. The CDR3 contains 15 residues. CDR1 SGHRS and CDR2 YFSETQ come from the germline V gene. CDR3 sequence: CASSLGQLNTDTQYF. The CDR3 coding sequence is TGCGCCAGCAGCTTGGGACAGTTGAATACAGATACGCAGTATTTT.

The chain has TRBV2 and TRBJ2-7; D may be TRBD1 (6 bases). CDR1 and CDR2 from the germline V gene are SNHLY and FYNNEI. The CDR3 contains 11 residues. With 5 bases removed from V and 6 bases from J, the gap between germline ends came to 8 bases. CDR3 loop: CASSSTGEQYF. In DNA, the CDR3 is TGTGCCAGCAGTTCGACAGGCGAGCAGTACTTC.

V is TRBV5-1 and J is TRBJ1-1; tentative D call: TRBD1 (5 bases). V gave up 0 bases and J gave up 0 bases, with 12 bases separating them. Per germline, CDR1 SGHRS and CDR2 YFSETQ. CDR3 size: 16 residues. This CDR3 is CASSLDRGHMNTEAFF. The CDR3, as DNA: TGCGCCAGCAGCTTGGATAGGGGCCACATGAACACTGAAGCTTTCTTT. The whole variable domain, remainder taken from reference TRBV5-1 and TRBJ1-1, is KAGVTQTPRYLIKTRGQQVTLSCSPISGHRSVSWYQQTPGQGLQFLFEYFSETQRNKGNFPGRFSGRQFSNSRSEMNVSTLELGDSALYLCASSLDRGHMNTEAFFGQGTRLTVV.